One sample yielded the 28 T cell receptor beta chains listed below, sequenced in a study of cytomegalovirus exposure and HLA in healthy donors. Method: immunoSEQ multiplex PCR; TCRdb's copy keeps in-frame clones and lacks some. The sample has roughly 59,000 clones, more than 85% seen once; the top ten hold approximately 5.3%. Material for sequencing was PBMCs. These receptors came from a young man in good health and CMV-seropositive.

The CDR3 protein is CALGGGTDTQYF. The CDR3 nucleotides read TGTGCCCTCGGAGGGGGCACAGATACGCAGTATTTT. The chain links TRBV28 to TRBJ2-3; possible D gene TRBD2, 6 bases. Trimming took off 11 bases at V and 1 base at J, with 10 bases between the two ends. Germline values: CDR1 MDHEN, CDR2 SYDVKM. CDR3 length: 12 amino acids.

The chain carries TRBV14 and TRBJ2-7, with unresolved D. The CDR3 has 13 residues. From germline, CDR1 is SGHDN and CDR2 FVKESK. Trimming removed 6 bases at V and 3 bases at J, with 12 bases between. CDR3 sequence reads: CASSPPAYYEQYF. DNA of the CDR3: TGTGCCAGCAGTCCCCCAGCGTACTACGAGCAGTACTTC.

This chain's CDR3 is CASSYDRVNTEAFF. As DNA, the CDR3 is TGTGCCAGCAGCTACGACAGGGTGAACACTGAAGCTTTCTTT. This chain joins TRBV5-5 and TRBJ1-1; 7 nucleotides line up with TRBD1. This CDR3 is 14 amino acids long. Germline-derived CDR1 and CDR2 are SGHKS and YYEKEE (reference sequence). Trimming took 3 bases from V and 0 from J; bases not matched to a gene: 2.

This chain connects TRBV9 to TRBJ2-1; 7 positions match TRBD2. V lost 4 bases and J lost 5; bases outside the gene matches: 6. Germline values: CDR1 SGDLS, CDR2 YYNGEE. The CDR3 is 14 residues long. CDR3 sequence reads: CASSLLRENNEQFF. DNA for the CDR3: TGTGCCAGCAGCCTTCTGCGGGAGAACAATGAGCAGTTCTTC. The full variable domain, rest sourced from reference TRBV9 and TRBJ2-1, is DSGVTQTPKHLITATGQRVTLRCSPRSGDLSVYWYQQSLDQGLQFLIQYYNGEERAKGNILERFSAQQFPDLHSELNLSSLELGDSALYFCASSLLRENNEQFFGPGTRLTVL.

This chain joins TRBV25-1 and TRBJ1-2; TRBD1 is a possible D gene (5 bases). CDR3 length: 14 amino acids. V lost 6 bases, J lost 4 bases, and 15 bases lay in between. The germline V gene has CDR1 MGHDK and CDR2 SYGVNS. The CDR3 nucleotides read TGTGCCAGCAGCAGCCTGGGGGGGACCTATGGCTACACCTTC. Residues: CASSSLGGTYGYTF.

The genes are TRBV28 and TRBJ1-2; TRBD1 aligns across 8 bases. Germline V CDR1 and CDR2: MDHEN, SYDVKM. The ends lost 2 bases at V and 4 bases at J; junction bases unmatched: 0. CDR3 length: 13 residues. This CDR3 reads CASSLTGGYGYTF. CDR3 sequence (DNA): TGTGCCAGCAGTTTAACAGGGGGCTATGGCTACACCTTC.

The chain links TRBV7-9 to TRBJ1-1; D remains ambiguous. Trimming cost V 0 bases and J 6 bases, with 8 bases left between them. CDR1 is SEHNR, CDR2 FQNEAQ, per germline (reference sequence). The CDR3 is 13 amino acids. The CDR3: CASSLARRAEAFF. In DNA, the CDR3 is TGTGCCAGCAGCTTAGCGCGACGGGCTGAAGCTTTCTTT.

The chain joins TRBV15 to TRBJ2-7; possible D gene TRBD2, 6 bases. In germline, CDR1 is LNHNV, CDR2 YYDKDF (reference sequence). This CDR3 has 17 amino acids. V gave up 0 bases and J gave up 0 bases, with 15 bases separating them. The CDR3 spells CATSRDWAGISSYEQYF. The CDR3 coding sequence is TGTGCCACCAGCAGAGATTGGGCGGGGATAAGCTCCTACGAGCAGTACTTC.

The chain links TRBV7-9 to TRBJ2-7; D gene ambiguous. Per germline, CDR1 SEHNR and CDR2 FQNEAQ (reference sequence). With 1 base removed from V and 3 bases from J, the gap between germline ends came to 7 bases. The CDR3 runs to 13 residues. This chain's CDR3 is CASSLGGIYEQYF. For the CDR3, the DNA is TGTGCCAGCAGCTTAGGTGGCATCTACGAGCAGTACTTC.

The V gene is TRBV5-1, the J gene TRBJ2-7, with unresolved D. V dropped 4 bases and J dropped 4 bases, with 9 bases sitting between them. The length of the CDR3 is 12 residues. The germline CDR1 and CDR2 sequences are SGHRS and YFSETQ. In DNA, the CDR3 is TGCGCCAGCAGCCGCGGCTTTTACGAGCAGTACTTC. Amino acids: CASSRGFYEQYF. The full variable domain, with the rest looked up from reference TRBV5-1 and TRBJ2-7, is KAGVTQTPRYLIKTRGQQVTLSCSPISGHRSVSWYQQTPGQGLQFLFEYFSETQRNKGNFPGRFSGRQFSNSRSEMNVSTLELGDSALYLCASSRGFYEQYFGPGTRLTVT.

The V and J genes are TRBV11-2 and TRBJ2-7; 8 bases agree with TRBD2. V lost 7 bases to trimming and J lost 3 bases; unmatched junction nucleotides: 11. The CDR3 sequence is 15 residues long. The germline CDR1 and CDR2 sequences are SGHAT and FQNNGV. CDR3 coding DNA: TGTGCCAGCACCGTCACAACGGGAGGGTTCTACGAGCAGTACTTC. Encoded protein: CASTVTTGGFYEQYF.

This chain joins TRBV11-1 and TRBJ2-7; TRBD1 matches 7 bases. Trimming cost V 5 bases and J 3 bases; bases outside gene matches: 7. This CDR3 spans 14 amino acids. In germline, CDR1 is SGHAT, CDR2 FQDESV (reference sequence). As DNA, the CDR3 is TGTGCCAGCAGCCGGGGACAGAGAAACTACGAGCAGTACTTC. It translates to CASSRGQRNYEQYF.

This chain joins TRBV9 and TRBJ2-5; 7 bases agree with TRBD1. The J segment lost 5 bases and the V segment lost 3 bases, leaving 7 bases of the junction unmatched. The CDR3 spans 14 residues. Germline V gene data show CDR1 as SGDLS and CDR2 as YYNGEE. CDR3 sequence reads: CASSGQGGFETQYF. The DNA of the CDR3 is TGTGCCAGCAGCGGACAGGGTGGGTTTGAGACCCAGTACTTC.

This chain links TRBV6-4 with TRBJ2-3, with 10 nucleotides matching TRBD2. The length of the CDR3 is 14 residues. CDR1 is MRHNA, CDR2 SNTAGT, per germline. The trim removed 5 bases at V and 2 bases at J, leaving 1 base unmatched. CDR3 amino acids: CASSSGRVTDTQYF. CDR3 bases: TGTGCCAGCAGTAGCGGGAGGGTCACAGATACGCAGTATTTT.

The chain uses TRBV10-3 and TRBJ2-5, with D hard to call. Trimming stripped 7 bases from V and 1 base from J, with 10 bases between. Per the germline V gene, CDR1 is ENHRY and CDR2 is SYGVKD. This CDR3 region has 13 residues. The DNA of the CDR3 is TGTGCCATCAACCATGCGGCCCAAGAGACCCAGTACTTC. Translating gives CAINHAAQETQYF.

V is TRBV29-1 and J is TRBJ2-1, with 15 bases lining up with TRBD2. Germline values: CDR1 SQVTM, CDR2 ANQGSEA. The CDR3 runs to 16 residues. Trimming took 8 bases from V and 2 from J; bases not matched to a gene: 7. CDR3 residues: CSLGLAGGIAYNEQFF. The DNA for the CDR3 is TGCAGCCTGGGACTAGCGGGAGGTATAGCCTACAATGAGCAGTTCTTC.

This chain connects TRBV19 to TRBJ2-1, with 10 positions matching TRBD1. The CDR3 runs to 20 residues. The trim removed 3 bases at V and 2 bases at J, leaving 16 bases unmatched. CDR1 and CDR2 (germline): LNHDA, SQIVND (reference sequence). CDR3: CASSMGAGTGVLPTYNEQFF. The DNA of the CDR3 is TGTGCCAGTAGTATGGGGGCCGGGACAGGGGTTTTGCCAACCTACAATGAGCAGTTCTTC.

This chain joins TRBV6-1 and TRBJ2-5, with TRBD2 matching 7 bases. The CDR3 length is 15 residues. Germline CDR1 and CDR2: MNHNS and SASEGT. Trimming took 11 bases from V and 5 from J; bases not matched to a gene: 17. CDR3 DNA sequence: TGTGCCCCTGAAAGCGAGCGGGATATTAGGGAGACCCAGTACTTC. It codes for CAPESERDIRETQYF.

V and J are TRBV10-3 and TRBJ2-5; TRBD1 aligns across 8 bases. The germline V gene has CDR1 ENHRY and CDR2 SYGVKD. The ends lost 8 bases at V and 4 bases at J; junction bases unmatched: 6. The CDR3 totals 13 residues. DNA of the CDR3: TGTGCCATCCAATCGGACAGGGTAGAGACCCAGTACTTC. Translation gives CAIQSDRVETQYF.

This clone was detected only a few times. The rearrangement joins TRBV7-9 to TRBJ1-2; D gene uncertain. Trimming pared 0 bases from V and 4 bases from J, leaving 6 bases between. This CDR3 comprises 13 residues. CDR1 SEHNR and CDR2 FQNEAQ come from the germline V gene (reference sequence). Written as DNA, the CDR3 is TGTGCCAGCAGCTTAGCGCAGGCCTATGGCTACACCTTC. It codes for CASSLAQAYGYTF.

V is TRBV11-3 and J is TRBJ1-4; 7 bases agree with TRBD1. The V gene's germline CDR1 is SGHNT and CDR2 YENEEA. This CDR3 is 13 amino acids long. V was pared by 6 bases and J by 5 bases, with 3 bases of the junction left unmatched. The CDR3 bases are TGTGCCAGCAGTTCCAGGGGGAATGAAAAACTGTTTTTT. Translation gives CASSSRGNEKLFF.

The chain joins TRBV7-9 to TRBJ1-2; 7 bases are a match to TRBD1. Germline V gives CDR1 SEHNR, CDR2 FQNEAQ (reference sequence). The CDR3 totals 15 residues. V gave up 4 bases and J gave up 4 bases; unmatched junction bases: 9. This chain's CDR3 is CASSSPGQPFYGYTF. DNA for the CDR3: TGTGCCAGCAGCTCTCCGGGACAGCCTTTCTATGGCTACACCTTC.

The chain recombines TRBV30 with TRBJ2-5; D gene uncertain. The CDR3 loop spans 13 amino acids. CDR1 is GTSNPN and CDR2 is SVGIG in the germline V gene (reference sequence). Trimming shortened V by 0 bases and J by 6 bases, and 11 bases separated the two germline ends. The CDR3 sequence is CAWSVALRKTQYF. The CDR3 bases are TGTGCCTGGAGTGTGGCACTAAGAAAGACCCAGTACTTC.

CDR3 nucleotides: TGTGCCAGCAGTTTGAATTTGGGAGGGACCGGGGAGCTGTTTTTT. It yields the protein CASSLNLGGTGELFF. The chain joins TRBV28 to TRBJ2-2; 7 bases are a match to TRBD2. V shed 3 bases, J shed 5 bases, and the junction held 6 bases outside the gene matches. Germline V gives CDR1 MDHEN, CDR2 SYDVKM. This CDR3 spans 15 amino acids.

This chain connects TRBV29-1 to TRBJ2-4; the D gene is possibly TRBD1 (6 bases). Germline values: CDR1 SQVTM, CDR2 ANQGSEA. The CDR3 totals 17 residues. V was shortened by 0 bases and J by 2 bases, with 17 bases between the two germline ends. The CDR3 DNA is TGCAGCGTTGAAGATCTTCGACAGGCTATAACCAAAAACATTCAGTACTTC. This gives the protein CSVEDLRQAITKNIQYF.

The sample holds one count of this clone. The DNA for the CDR3 is TGTGCCAGCAGTTTAAGCGGCGGGAGTTACTACAATGAGCAGTTCTTC. Protein sequence: CASSLSGGSYYNEQFF. The chain has TRBV27 and TRBJ2-1; TRBD2 aligns across 7 bases. The trim removed 2 bases at V and 3 bases at J, leaving 7 bases unmatched. The V gene's germline CDR1 is MNHEY and CDR2 SMNVEV (reference sequence). The CDR3 spans 16 residues.

The rearrangement joins TRBV28 to TRBJ1-2, with 12 bases aligning to TRBD1. Losses at the gene ends were 7 bases for V and 7 bases for J; bases not matched to a gene: 13. The germline V gene has CDR1 MDHEN and CDR2 SYDVKM. The CDR3 sequence is 16 residues long. CDR3 loop: CASTPGGTGGASGYTF. CDR3 DNA sequence: TGTGCCAGCACTCCCGGAGGGACAGGGGGCGCGAGTGGCTACACCTTC.

The gene calls are TRBV6-1 and TRBJ1-2; the D is unclear. Between the trimmed V and J ends, which lost 2 bases and 2 bases, there was a span of 9 bases. The germline V gene has CDR1 MNHNS and CDR2 SASEGT. The length of the CDR3 is 14 residues. In nucleotides, the CDR3 is TGTGCCAGCAGTGAATTCGGAGGGAACTATGGCTACACCTTC. Translation: CASSEFGGNYGYTF.